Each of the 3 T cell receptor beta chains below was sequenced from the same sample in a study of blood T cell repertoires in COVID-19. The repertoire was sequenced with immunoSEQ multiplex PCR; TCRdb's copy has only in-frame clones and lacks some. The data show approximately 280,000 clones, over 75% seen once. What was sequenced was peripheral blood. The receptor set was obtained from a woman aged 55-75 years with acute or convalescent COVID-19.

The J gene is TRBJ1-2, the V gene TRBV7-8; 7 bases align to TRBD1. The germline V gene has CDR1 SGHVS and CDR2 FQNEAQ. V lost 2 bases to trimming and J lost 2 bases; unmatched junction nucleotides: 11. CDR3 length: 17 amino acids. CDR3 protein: CASSLYPETGENYGYTF. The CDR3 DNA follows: TGTGCCAGCAGCTTATACCCAGAAACAGGGGAGAACTATGGCTACACCTTC.

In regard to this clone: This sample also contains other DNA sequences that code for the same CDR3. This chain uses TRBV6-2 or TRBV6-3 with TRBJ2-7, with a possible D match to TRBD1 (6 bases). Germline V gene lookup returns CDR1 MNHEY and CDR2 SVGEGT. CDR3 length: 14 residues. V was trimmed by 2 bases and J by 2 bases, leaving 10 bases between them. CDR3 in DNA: TGTGCCAGCAGTTACCTGGACAGCCCCTACGAGCAGTACTTC. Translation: CASSYLDSPYEQYF.

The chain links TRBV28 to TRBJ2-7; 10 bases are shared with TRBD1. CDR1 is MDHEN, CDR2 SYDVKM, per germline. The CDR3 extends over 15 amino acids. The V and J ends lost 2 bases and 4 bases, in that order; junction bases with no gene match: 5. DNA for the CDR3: TGTGCCAGCAGTTTACGGGGACAGGGGAAATACGAGCAGTACTTC. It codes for CASSLRGQGKYEQYF.